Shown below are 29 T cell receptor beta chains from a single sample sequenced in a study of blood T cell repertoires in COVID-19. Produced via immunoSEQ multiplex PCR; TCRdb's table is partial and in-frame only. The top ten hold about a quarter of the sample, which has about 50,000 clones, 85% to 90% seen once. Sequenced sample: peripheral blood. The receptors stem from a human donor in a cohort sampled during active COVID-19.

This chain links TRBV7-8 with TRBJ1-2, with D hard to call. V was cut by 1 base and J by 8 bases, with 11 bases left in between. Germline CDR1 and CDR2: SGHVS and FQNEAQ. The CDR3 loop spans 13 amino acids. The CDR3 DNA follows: TGTGCCAGCAGCTTAGAGGCGGCAAAGGGCTACACCTTC. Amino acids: CASSLEAAKGYTF. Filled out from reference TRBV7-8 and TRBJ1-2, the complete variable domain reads GAGVSQSPRYKVAKRGQDVALRCDPISGHVSLFWYQQALGQGPEFLTYFQNEAQLDKSGLPSDRFFAERPEGSVSTLKIQRTQQEDSAVYLCASSLEAAKGYTFGSGTRLTVV.

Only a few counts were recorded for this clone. DNA for the CDR3: TGTGCCAGCAGCTTAGTCTACGGCTACACCTTC. Its translation is CASSLVYGYTF. The V call is TRBV7-9, the J call TRBJ1-2; D is unresolved. The ends were cut back, 1 base at V and 8 bases at J, with 5 bases in the middle. The CDR3 length is 11 residues. CDR1 and CDR2 from the germline V gene are SEHNR and FQNEAQ (reference sequence).

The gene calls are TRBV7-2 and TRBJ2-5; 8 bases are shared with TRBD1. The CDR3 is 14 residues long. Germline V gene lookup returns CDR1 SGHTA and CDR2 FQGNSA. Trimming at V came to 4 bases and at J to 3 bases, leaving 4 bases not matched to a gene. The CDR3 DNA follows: TGTGCCAGCAGCTCACAGGGGGAAAAAGAGACCCAGTACTTC. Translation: CASSSQGEKETQYF.

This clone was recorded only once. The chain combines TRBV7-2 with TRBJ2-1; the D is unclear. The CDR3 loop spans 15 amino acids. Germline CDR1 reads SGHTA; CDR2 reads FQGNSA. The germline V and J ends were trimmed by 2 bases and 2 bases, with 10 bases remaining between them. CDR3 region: CASSLMVTTYNEQFF. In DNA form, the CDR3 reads TGTGCCAGCAGCTTAATGGTGACAACCTACAATGAGCAGTTCTTC.

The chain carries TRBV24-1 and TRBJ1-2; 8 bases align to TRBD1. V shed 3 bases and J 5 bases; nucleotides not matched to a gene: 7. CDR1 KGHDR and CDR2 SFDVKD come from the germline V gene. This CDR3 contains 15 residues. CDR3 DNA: TGTGCCACCAGTGATCGTACAGGGGGTACTTATGGCTACACCTTC. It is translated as CATSDRTGGTYGYTF.

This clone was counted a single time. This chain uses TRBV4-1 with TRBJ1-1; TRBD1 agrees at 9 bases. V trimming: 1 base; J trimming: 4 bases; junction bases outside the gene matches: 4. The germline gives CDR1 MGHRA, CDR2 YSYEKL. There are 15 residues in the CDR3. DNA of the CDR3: TGCGCCAGCAGCCAAGGACAGGGGGTGAGCACTGAAGCTTTCTTT. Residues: CASSQGQGVSTEAFF.

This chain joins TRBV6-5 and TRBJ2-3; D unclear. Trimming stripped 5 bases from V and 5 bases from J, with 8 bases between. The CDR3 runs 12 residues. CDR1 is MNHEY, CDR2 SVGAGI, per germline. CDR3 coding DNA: TGTGCCAGCAGTAACACAAGAGATACGCAGTATTTT. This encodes CASSNTRDTQYF.

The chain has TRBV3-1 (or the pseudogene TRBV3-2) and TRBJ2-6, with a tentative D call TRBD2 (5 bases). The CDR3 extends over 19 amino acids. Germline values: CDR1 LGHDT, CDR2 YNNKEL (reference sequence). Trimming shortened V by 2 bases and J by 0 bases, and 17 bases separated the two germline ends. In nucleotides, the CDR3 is TGTGCCAGCAGCCAATGGCAGAACCCCGGACTCTCTGGGGCCAACGTCCTGACTTTC. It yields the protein CASSQWQNPGLSGANVLTF.

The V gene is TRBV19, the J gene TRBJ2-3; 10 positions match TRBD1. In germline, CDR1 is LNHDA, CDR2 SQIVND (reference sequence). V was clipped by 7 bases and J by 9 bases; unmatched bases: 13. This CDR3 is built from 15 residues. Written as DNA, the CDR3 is TGTGCCAGTAACCCTACGGGACAGGGGATGTCAACGCAGTATTTT. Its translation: CASNPTGQGMSTQYF.

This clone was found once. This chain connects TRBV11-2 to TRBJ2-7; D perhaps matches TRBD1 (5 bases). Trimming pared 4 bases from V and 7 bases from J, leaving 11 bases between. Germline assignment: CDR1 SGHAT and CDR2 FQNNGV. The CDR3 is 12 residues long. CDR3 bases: TGTGCCAGCAGCTCAACAGGCCGGGAGCAGTACTTC. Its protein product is CASSSTGREQYF.

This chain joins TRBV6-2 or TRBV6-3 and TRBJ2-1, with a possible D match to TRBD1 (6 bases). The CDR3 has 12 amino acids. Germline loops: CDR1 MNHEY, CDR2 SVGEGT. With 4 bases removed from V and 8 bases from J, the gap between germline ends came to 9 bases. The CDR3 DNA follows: TGTGCCAGCAGTTCTCAGGGGCATGAGCAGTTCTTC. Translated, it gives CASSSQGHEQFF.

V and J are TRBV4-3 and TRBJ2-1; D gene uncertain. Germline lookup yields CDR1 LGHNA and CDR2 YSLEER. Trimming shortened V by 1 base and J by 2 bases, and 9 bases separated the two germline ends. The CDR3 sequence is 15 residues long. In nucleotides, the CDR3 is TGCGCCAGCAGCCAAGCCCTCGCGCCCTACAATGAGCAGTTCTTC. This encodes CASSQALAPYNEQFF.

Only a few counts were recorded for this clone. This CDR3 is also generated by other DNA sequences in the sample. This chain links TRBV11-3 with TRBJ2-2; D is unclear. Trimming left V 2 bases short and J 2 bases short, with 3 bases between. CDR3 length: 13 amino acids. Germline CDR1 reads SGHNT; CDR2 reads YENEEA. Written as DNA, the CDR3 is TGTGCCAGCAGCTTAATAAACACCGGGGAGCTGTTTTTT. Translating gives CASSLINTGELFF.

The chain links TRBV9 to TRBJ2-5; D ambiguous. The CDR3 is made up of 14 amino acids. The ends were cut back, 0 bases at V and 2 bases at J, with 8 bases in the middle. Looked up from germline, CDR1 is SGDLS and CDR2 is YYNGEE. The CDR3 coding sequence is TGTGCCAGCAGCGTAGCGGCAGGTCAAGAGACCCAGTACTTC. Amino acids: CASSVAAGQETQYF. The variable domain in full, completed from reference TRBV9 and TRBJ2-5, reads DSGVTQTPKHLITATGQRVTLRCSPRSGDLSVYWYQQSLDQGLQFLIQYYNGEERAKGNILERFSAQQFPDLHSELNLSSLELGDSALYFCASSVAAGQETQYFGPGTRLLVL.

CDR3 in DNA: TGTGCCAGCAGTGATAACAGGGGGAATTACTATGGCTACACCTTC. It codes for CASSDNRGNYYGYTF. This chain connects TRBV2 to TRBJ1-2; 8 nucleotides line up with TRBD1. The J segment lost 3 bases and the V segment lost 3 bases, leaving 6 bases of the junction unmatched. Germline CDR1 reads SNHLY; CDR2 reads FYNNEI. This CDR3 spans 15 amino acids.

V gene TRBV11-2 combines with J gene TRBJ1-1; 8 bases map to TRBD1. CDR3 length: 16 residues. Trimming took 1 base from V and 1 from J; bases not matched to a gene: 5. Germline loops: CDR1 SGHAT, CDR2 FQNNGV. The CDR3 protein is CASSLGSRGPNTEAFF. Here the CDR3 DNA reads TGTGCCAGCAGCTTAGGGTCCAGGGGGCCGAACACTGAAGCTTTCTTT.

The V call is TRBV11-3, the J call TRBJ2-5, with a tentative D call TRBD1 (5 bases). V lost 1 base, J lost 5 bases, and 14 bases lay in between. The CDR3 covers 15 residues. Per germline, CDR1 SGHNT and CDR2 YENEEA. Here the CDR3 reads CASSLGMGRVETQYF. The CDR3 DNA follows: TGTGCCAGCAGCTTAGGGATGGGCAGGGTGGAGACCCAGTACTTC.

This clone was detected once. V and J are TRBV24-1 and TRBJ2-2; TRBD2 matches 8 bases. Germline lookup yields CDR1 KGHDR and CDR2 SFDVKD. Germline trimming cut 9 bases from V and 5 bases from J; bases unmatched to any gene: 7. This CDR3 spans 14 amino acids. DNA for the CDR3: TGTGCCACCGGAAGCGGGAGTTGGACCGGGGAGCTGTTTTTT. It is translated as CATGSGSWTGELFF.

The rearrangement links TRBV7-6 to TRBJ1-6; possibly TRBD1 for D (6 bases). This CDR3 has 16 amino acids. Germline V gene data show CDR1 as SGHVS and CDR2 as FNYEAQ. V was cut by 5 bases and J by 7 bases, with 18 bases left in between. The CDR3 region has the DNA TGTGCCAGCAGCCCCGCGGGGGGCGAGTTGAATTCACCCCTCCACTTT. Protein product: CASSPAGGELNSPLHF.

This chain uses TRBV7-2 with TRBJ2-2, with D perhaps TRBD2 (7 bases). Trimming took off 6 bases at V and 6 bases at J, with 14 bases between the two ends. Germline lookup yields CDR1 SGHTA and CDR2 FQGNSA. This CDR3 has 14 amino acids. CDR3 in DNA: TGTGCCAGCAGACTCCGGGGGGCCTCCGGGGAGCTGTTTTTT. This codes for CASRLRGASGELFF.

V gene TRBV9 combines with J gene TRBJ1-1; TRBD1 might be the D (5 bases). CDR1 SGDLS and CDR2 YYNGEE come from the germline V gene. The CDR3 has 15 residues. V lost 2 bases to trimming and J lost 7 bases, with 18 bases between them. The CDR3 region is CASSVGGGTGGEAFF. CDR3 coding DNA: TGTGCCAGCAGCGTGGGGGGAGGCACCGGAGGTGAAGCTTTCTTT.

The CDR3 DNA is TGTGCCAGCAGCTTAGAGAAAGGGAGGTACACTGAAGCTTTCTTT. It codes for CASSLEKGRYTEAFF. The V gene is TRBV7-2, the J gene TRBJ1-1; D not certain. V was shortened by 1 base and J by 3 bases, with 12 bases between the two germline ends. CDR1 is SGHTA and CDR2 is FQGNSA in the germline V gene. The CDR3 is 15 amino acids.

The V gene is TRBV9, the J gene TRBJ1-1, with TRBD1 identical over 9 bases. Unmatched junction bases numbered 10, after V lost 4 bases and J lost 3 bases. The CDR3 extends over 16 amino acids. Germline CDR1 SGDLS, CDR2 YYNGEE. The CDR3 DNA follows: TGTGCCAGCAGCCCGAGCCCCGACAGGGGGGACACTGAAGCTTTCTTT. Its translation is CASSPSPDRGDTEAFF.

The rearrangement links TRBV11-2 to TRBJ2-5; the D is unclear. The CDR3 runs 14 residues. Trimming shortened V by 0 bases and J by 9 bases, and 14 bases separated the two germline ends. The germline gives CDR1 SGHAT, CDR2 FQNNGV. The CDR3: CASSLEARFFAQYF. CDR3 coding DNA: TGTGCCAGCAGCTTAGAGGCCCGCTTCTTTGCCCAGTACTTC.

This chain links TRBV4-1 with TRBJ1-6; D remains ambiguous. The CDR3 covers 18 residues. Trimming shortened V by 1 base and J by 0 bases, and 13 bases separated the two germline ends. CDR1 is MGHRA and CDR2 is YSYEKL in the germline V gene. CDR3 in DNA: TGCGCCAGCAGCCAAGCGCCCGCGGCAAGCTCCTATAATTCACCCCTCCACTTT. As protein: CASSQAPAASSYNSPLHF.

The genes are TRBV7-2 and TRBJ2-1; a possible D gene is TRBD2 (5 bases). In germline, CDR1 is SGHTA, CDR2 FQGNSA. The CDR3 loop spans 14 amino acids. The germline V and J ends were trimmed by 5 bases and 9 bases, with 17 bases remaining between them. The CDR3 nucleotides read TGTGCCAGCAGCCGGGGTGGGGAGCTCGGTGAGCAGTTCTTC. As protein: CASSRGGELGEQFF.

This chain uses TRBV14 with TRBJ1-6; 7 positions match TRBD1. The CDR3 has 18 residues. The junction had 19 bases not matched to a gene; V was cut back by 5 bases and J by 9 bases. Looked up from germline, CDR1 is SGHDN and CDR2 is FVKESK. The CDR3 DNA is TGTGCCAGCAGCTCAAGAGCAAACAGGGGCCGCAGGGGTTCACCCCTCCACTTT. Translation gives CASSSRANRGRRGSPLHF.

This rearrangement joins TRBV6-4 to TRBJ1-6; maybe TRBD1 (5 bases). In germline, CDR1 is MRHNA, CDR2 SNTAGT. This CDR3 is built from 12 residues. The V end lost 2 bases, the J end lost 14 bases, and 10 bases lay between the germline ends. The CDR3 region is CASSDGRGSLHF. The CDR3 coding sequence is TGTGCCAGCAGTGACGGGAGGGGCTCCCTCCACTTT.

CDR3 sequence reads: CASSLAQGALKYQETQYF. The CDR3 bases are TGTGCCAGCAGCTTGGCCCAGGGGGCATTGAAGTACCAAGAGACCCAGTACTTC. This chain links TRBV5-4 with TRBJ2-5; TRBD1 matches 8 bases. V lost 0 bases to trimming and J lost 0 bases; unmatched junction nucleotides: 10. Looked up from germline, CDR1 is SGHNT and CDR2 is YYREEE (reference sequence). The CDR3 is 18 residues long.